The clone carrying this TCR beta chain was detected a few times. Molecular barcoded adaptors covering alpha/delta and beta/gamma chains were used on about 390 ng RNA. TCRdb independently ran MiXCR on the reads; one entry per CDR3 protein. Of roughly 67,000 distinct CDR3 sequences in the sample, roughly 18% were seen once. The record originates from a study of read filtering for tumor transcriptome and immune sequencing. The CDR3 is made up of 14 amino acids. V gave up 4 bases and J gave up 0 bases, with 6 bases separating them. Germline loops: CDR1 LNHDA, CDR2 SQIVND (reference sequence). The sample consisted of a population of CD138-negative cells sorted from bone marrow. The sequence was obtained from a donor aged 40 or older with multiple myeloma. This chain links TRBV19 with TRBJ1-4; no definite D call. The chain's CDR3 is CASSTGATNEKLFF. In nucleotides, the CDR3 is TGTGCCAGTAGTACGGGAGCAACTAATGAAAAACTGTTTTTT.